This is a list of T cell receptor beta chains from one sample in a study of cytomegalovirus exposure and HLA in healthy donors. Only in-frame clones appear in the TCRdb table, and some are missing; sequencing was by immunoSEQ multiplex PCR. The sample carries over 150,000 clones, 77% recorded once. The material sequenced was PBMCs. These TCRs come from a woman in her 30s in good health and CMV-seropositive. The CDR3 runs from the conserved cysteine through the conserved F or W. Fields, in order: V gene, D gene, CDR3 length, J gene, clone size, CDR3 DNA, CDR3 protein. The D gene is left open where the match is weak. Some rows mark clone size as missing; the rest say once, few, many or name a class of expanded clone.

TRBV15,TRBD1,15,TRBJ2-7,-,TGTGCCACCAGCAGCATCCGGGACAGGGGGTACGAGCAGTACTTC,CATSSIRDRGYEQYF
TRBV27,-,16,TRBJ1-5,few,TGTGCCAGCAGCCCTCGAACGGGGGGGGCCAATCAGCCCCAGCATTTT,CASSPRTGGANQPQHF
TRBV19,-,14,TRBJ2-2,-,TGTGCCAGTAGTATACTGGAGACCACCGGGGAGCTGTTTTTT,CASSILETTGELFF
TRBV29-1,-,15,TRBJ2-3,-,TGCAGCGTTGAGGCGGGGCGGGTGTGGACAGATACGCAGTATTTT,CSVEAGRVWTDTQYF
TRBV14,TRBD1,21,TRBJ1-1,-,TGTGCCAGCAGCCAAGTGGGATTAGCGTCCTGGGACAGACTGCGAGGGACTGAAGCTTTCTTT,CASSQVGLASWDRLRGTEAFF
TRBV10-3,-,15,TRBJ2-2,-,TGTGCCATCAGACAAATAGCGGATCCCACCGGGGAGCTGTTTTTT,CAIRQIADPTGELFF
TRBV5-5,TRBD1,15,TRBJ2-7,few,TGTGCCAGCAGCTTGGAAGGGGCAGGGGGCGACGAGCAGTACTTC,CASSLEGAGGDEQYF
TRBV5-4,-,13,TRBJ1-1,few,TGTGCCAGCAGCAGGCGGGAGAACACTGAAGCTTTCTTT,CASSRRENTEAFF
TRBV27,-,13,TRBJ1-1,-,TGTGCCAGCAGTGCCCAGGGGAACACTGAAGCTTTCTTT,CASSAQGNTEAFF
TRBV27,TRBD2,16,TRBJ2-3,-,TGTGCCAGCAGTCTGCGGACTAGCGGGAGCACAGATACGCAGTATTTT,CASSLRTSGSTDTQYF
TRBV5-4,-,16,TRBJ2-7,-,TGTGCCAGCAGCCCCCAGGGGCTAGCGGACTCCTACGAGCAGTACTTC,CASSPQGLADSYEQYF
TRBV7-2,-,16,TRBJ1-1,-,TGTGCCAGCAGCCCTAACGCCCCAGGGATGAACACTGAAGCTTTCTTT,CASSPNAPGMNTEAFF
TRBV5-6,-,15,TRBJ1-5,once,TGTGCCAGCAGCTTCACTGGTACCAGCAATCAGCCCCAGCATTTT,CASSFTGTSNQPQHF
TRBV5-1,TRBD1,16,TRBJ2-7,-,TGCGCCAGCAGCATAGACCCGGGACAGGGACCCTACGAGCAGTACTTC,CASSIDPGQGPYEQYF
TRBV11-2,-,15,TRBJ2-1,-,TGTGCCAGCAGCTTAGTGGCGGTGAGCTACAATGAGCAGTTCTTC,CASSLVAVSYNEQFF
TRBV11-3,-,13,TRBJ2-1,-,TGTGCCAGCAGCCGGGGTCCCTACAATGAGCAGTTCTTC,CASSRGPYNEQFF